These 18 T cell receptor beta chains came from one sample sequenced in a study of monozygotic twins with inflammatory bowel disease. TCRdb re-called the 5' RACE reads; every CDR3 protein appears as one record, without DNA. Here the sample table reports about 210,000 distinct CDR3 sequences. The sequencing input was blood. Receptors were obtained from a human donor with ulcerative colitis or Crohn's disease, or a healthy co-twin of an affected twin (not recorded which).

V and J are TRBV12-3 or TRBV12-4 and TRBJ1-1; TCRdb's assignment of TRBD1 cannot be checked, as there is no DNA. The CDR3 extends over 13 amino acids. The CDR3 reads CASSLSLTGEAFF.

V and J are TRBV5-1 and TRBJ2-2; no DNA is available, so the TRBD1 call from TCRdb remains unchecked. CDR3 size: 13 residues. Germline CDR1 is SGHRS and CDR2 is YFSETQ. CDR3 sequence reads: CASRDSDTGELFF.

The rearrangement uses TRBV5-1 and TRBJ1-2; TCRdb selects TRBD1, and the lack of DNA leaves this call unchecked. This CDR3 contains 13 residues. Germline V gene lookup returns CDR1 SGHRS and CDR2 YFSETQ. CDR3 in amino acids: CASSYDRGGGYTF.

The chain links TRBV10-3 to TRBJ2-7. Germline CDR1 and CDR2: ENHRY and SYGVKD. The CDR3 spans 14 residues. The CDR3: CAISESGRDHEQYF.

The rearrangement uses TRBV7-9 and TRBJ1-5. CDR1 is SEHNR, CDR2 FQNEAQ, per germline (reference sequence). This CDR3 spans 12 amino acids. This CDR3 reads CASSSTDQPQHF.

J is TRBJ2-3 and V is TRBV7-3; the D gene TCRdb calls, TRBD1, cannot be checked with no DNA. The CDR3 spans 14 residues. The germline gives CDR1 SGHTA, CDR2 FQGTGA. The CDR3 reads CASSGSGGLDTQYF.

The J gene is TRBJ2-1, the V gene TRBV20-1; TCRdb names TRBD1, which stays unverified in the absence of DNA. The germline gives CDR1 DFQATT, CDR2 SNEGSKA (reference sequence). The CDR3 sequence is 16 residues long. The chain's CDR3 is CSARGTQGFYYNEQFF.

The CDR3 spells CAISAGLSDADTQYF. The chain carries TRBV10-3 and TRBJ2-3. CDR1 and CDR2 (germline): ENHRY, SYGVKD. The CDR3 totals 15 residues.

CDR3 in amino acids: CASTKEGIAGGSNYGYTF. This rearrangement joins TRBV2 to TRBJ1-2; the D call from TCRdb, TRBD1, cannot be confirmed without DNA. The germline V gene has CDR1 SNHLY and CDR2 FYNNEI. This CDR3 has 18 residues.

The chain is built from TRBV4-2 and TRBJ1-1. Germline CDR1 reads LGHNA; CDR2 reads YNFKEQ. The CDR3 contains 14 residues. The CDR3 sequence is CASSLYSGNTEAFF.

The chain joins TRBV6-4 to TRBJ2-1; the TRBD2 assignment by TCRdb is unverifiable without DNA. Germline values: CDR1 MRHNA, CDR2 SNTAGT. This CDR3 region has 13 residues. CDR3 loop: CASSDDGGVKQFF.

This chain uses TRBV5-1 with TRBJ1-1. This CDR3 is 13 amino acids long. Germline CDR1 SGHRS, CDR2 YFSETQ. This chain's CDR3 is CASSPTVGTEAFF.

This chain links TRBV6-1 with TRBJ1-4; checking the TCRdb D call of TRBD1 is not possible without DNA. The CDR3 sequence is 17 residues long. Germline lookup yields CDR1 MNHNS and CDR2 SASEGT. The chain's CDR3 is CASRTRGGRATNEKLFF.

The chain joins TRBV2 to TRBJ2-1; lacking DNA, the TRBD2 call made by TCRdb goes unchecked. Germline V gene sequence: CDR1 SNHLY, CDR2 FYNNEI. CDR3 length equals 15 residues. The CDR3 spells CANPAWRGGYNEQFF. Together with reference TRBV2 and TRBJ2-1, the CDR3 gives the full variable domain: EPEVTQTPSHQVTQMGQEVILRCVPISNHLYFYWYRQILGQKVEFLVSFYNNEISEKSEIFDDQFSVERPDGSNFTLKIRSTKLEDSAMYFCANPAWRGGYNEQFFGPGTRLTVL.

The rearrangement links TRBV19 to TRBJ1-5; the TCRdb call, TRBD1, lacks DNA for checking. In germline, CDR1 is LNHDA, CDR2 SQIVND (reference sequence). This CDR3 comprises 13 residues. Here the CDR3 reads CASSGDSYQPQHF.

This rearrangement joins TRBV24-1 to TRBJ2-1; lacking DNA, the TRBD1 call made by TCRdb goes unchecked. Per germline, CDR1 KGHDR and CDR2 SFDVKD. The CDR3 sequence is 12 residues long. This chain's CDR3 is CATSERQGEQFF.

The rearrangement uses TRBV5-4 and TRBJ2-5. The CDR3 sequence is 16 residues long. Per germline, CDR1 SGHNT and CDR2 YYREEE (reference sequence). The CDR3: CASSRAGTLSQETQYF.

The J gene is TRBJ1-2, the V gene TRBV20-1; the TCRdb D gene call, TRBD1, has no DNA to confirm it. CDR1 is DFQATT and CDR2 is SNEGSKA in the germline V gene (reference sequence). This CDR3 is built from 13 residues. CDR3 loop: CSASGTVTYGYTF.